A single sample is the source of the 8 T cell receptor beta chains below, sequenced in a study of blood T cell repertoires in COVID-19. Profiling relied on immunoSEQ multiplex PCR, and the TCRdb table lists in-frame clones only, not all of them. The sample records over 250,000 clones, 80% to 90% being singletons. The specimen sequenced was peripheral blood. The receptors come from a woman between 65 and 79 years old with COVID-19, enrolled during active disease.

The rearrangement links TRBV11-3 to TRBJ2-3; D ambiguous. The CDR3 runs 14 residues. Trimming stripped 5 bases from V and 5 bases from J, with 14 bases between. CDR1 and CDR2 from the germline V gene are SGHNT and YENEEA. DNA for the CDR3: TGTGCCAGCAGCGGTTCGGCCGCTAGAGATACGCAGTATTTT. Translated: CASSGSAARDTQYF.

This rearrangement joins TRBV10-3 to TRBJ1-1; 7 bases are a match to TRBD1. CDR1 is ENHRY and CDR2 is SYGVKD in the germline V gene. V was clipped by 0 bases and J by 5 bases; unmatched bases: 3. The CDR3 is 14 amino acids. CDR3 nucleotides: TGTGCCATCAGTGAGTCCGACAGGGAGACTGAAGCTTTCTTT. Protein: CAISESDRETEAFF.

V and J are TRBV7-9 and TRBJ2-6, with D tentatively TRBD2 (6 bases). Germline CDR1 reads SEHNR; CDR2 reads FQNEAQ (reference sequence). V shed 5 bases and J shed 0 bases, with 14 bases lying between them. This CDR3 spans 17 amino acids. The chain's CDR3 is CASSLRGMSSGANVLTF. CDR3 bases: TGTGCCAGCAGCCTGCGGGGCATGAGCTCTGGGGCCAACGTCCTGACTTTC.

The chain couples TRBV6-5 to TRBJ2-1; D uncertain. Germline V gene lookup returns CDR1 MNHEY and CDR2 SVGAGI. The CDR3 runs 15 residues. The V end was cut by 6 bases, the J end by 2 bases, with 14 bases between. CDR3 DNA: TGTGCCAGCAGCCACGTTAGTAATCCCTACAATGAGCAGTTCTTC. Its translation is CASSHVSNPYNEQFF.

The CDR3 loop is CASSTLTPGATNEKLFF. CDR3 sequence (DNA): TGTGCCAGCAGCACCCTGACCCCAGGGGCAACTAATGAAAAACTGTTTTTT. The rearrangement links TRBV11-3 to TRBJ1-4, with D possibly matching TRBD1 (6 bases). CDR3 length equals 17 residues. Per the germline V gene, CDR1 is SGHNT and CDR2 is YENEEA. V shed 5 bases and J shed 0 bases, with 16 bases lying between them.

Note on this clone: Other DNA sequences in the same sample also yield this CDR3. The chain is built from TRBV5-1 and TRBJ1-1; 8 nucleotides line up with TRBD1. Germline-derived CDR1 and CDR2 are SGHRS and YFSETQ. V trimming: 3 bases; J trimming: 4 bases; junction bases outside the gene matches: 5. The CDR3 spans 14 residues. CDR3 sequence (DNA): TGCGCCAGCAGCTCCGGCACAGGGGGCACTGAAGCTTTCTTT. Residues: CASSSGTGGTEAFF.

V gene TRBV11-2 combines with J gene TRBJ2-3; 12 positions agree with TRBD2. This CDR3 has 18 residues. V was pared by 2 bases and J by 2 bases, with 8 bases of the junction left unmatched. The V gene's germline CDR1 is SGHAT and CDR2 FQNNGV. The CDR3 loop reads CASSLRVLAGGATDTQYF. The DNA of the CDR3 is TGTGCCAGCAGCTTACGTGTCCTAGCGGGAGGGGCCACAGATACGCAGTATTTT.

This chain joins TRBV29-1 and TRBJ2-1; 7 nucleotides align to TRBD2. The CDR3 covers 14 residues. The germline V gene has CDR1 SQVTM and CDR2 ANQGSEA. V lost 5 bases and J lost 2; bases outside the gene matches: 6. The CDR3 DNA reads TGCAGCGTTCTCTTAGCGGGCACCTACAATGAGCAGTTCTTC. Its protein product is CSVLLAGTYNEQFF.